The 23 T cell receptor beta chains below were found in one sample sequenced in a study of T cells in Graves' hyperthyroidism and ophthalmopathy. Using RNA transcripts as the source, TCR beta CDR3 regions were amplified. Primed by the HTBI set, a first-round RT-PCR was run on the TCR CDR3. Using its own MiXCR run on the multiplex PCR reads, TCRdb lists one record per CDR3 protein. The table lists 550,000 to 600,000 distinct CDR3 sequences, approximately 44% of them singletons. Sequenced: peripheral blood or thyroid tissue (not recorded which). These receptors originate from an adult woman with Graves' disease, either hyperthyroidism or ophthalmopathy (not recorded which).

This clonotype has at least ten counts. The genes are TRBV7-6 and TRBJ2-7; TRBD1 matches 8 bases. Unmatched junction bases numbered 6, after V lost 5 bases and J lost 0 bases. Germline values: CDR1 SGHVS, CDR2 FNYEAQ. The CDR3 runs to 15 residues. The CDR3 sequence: CASSTRTGSSYEQYF. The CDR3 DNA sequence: TGTGCCAGCAGCACGAGGACAGGGAGCTCCTACGAGCAGTACTTC.

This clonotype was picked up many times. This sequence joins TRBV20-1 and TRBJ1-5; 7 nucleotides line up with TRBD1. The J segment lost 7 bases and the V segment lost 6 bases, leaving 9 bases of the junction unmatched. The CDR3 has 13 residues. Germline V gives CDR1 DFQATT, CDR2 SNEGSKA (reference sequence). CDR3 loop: CSAHVQGVQPQHF. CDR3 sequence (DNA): TGCAGTGCCCATGTCCAGGGGGTCCAGCCCCAGCATTTT.

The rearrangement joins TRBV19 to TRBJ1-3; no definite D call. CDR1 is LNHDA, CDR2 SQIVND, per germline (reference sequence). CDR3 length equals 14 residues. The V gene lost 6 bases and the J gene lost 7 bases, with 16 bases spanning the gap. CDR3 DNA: TGTGCCAGTAGGTCGGGCAGCGCCGGCAACACCATATATTTT. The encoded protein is CASRSGSAGNTIYF.

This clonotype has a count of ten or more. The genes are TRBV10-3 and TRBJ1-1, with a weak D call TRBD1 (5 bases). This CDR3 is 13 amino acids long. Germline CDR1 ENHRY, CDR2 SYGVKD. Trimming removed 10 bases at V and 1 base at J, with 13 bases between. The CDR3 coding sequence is TGTGCCACCACGGGACGGTCGAACACTGAAGCTTTCTTT. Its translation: CATTGRSNTEAFF.

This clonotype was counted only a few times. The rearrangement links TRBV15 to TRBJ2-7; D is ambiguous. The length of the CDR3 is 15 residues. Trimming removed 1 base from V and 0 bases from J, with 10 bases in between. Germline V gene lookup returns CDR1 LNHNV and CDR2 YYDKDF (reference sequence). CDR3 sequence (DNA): TGTGCCACCAGCAGAGCGTCAGGCGTCTCCTACGAGCAGTACTTC. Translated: CATSRASGVSYEQYF.

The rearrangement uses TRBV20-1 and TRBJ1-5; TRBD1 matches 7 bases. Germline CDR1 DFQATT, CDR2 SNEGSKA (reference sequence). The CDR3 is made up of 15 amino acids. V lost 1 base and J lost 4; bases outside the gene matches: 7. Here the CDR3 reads CSARGPDRENQPQHF. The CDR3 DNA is TGCAGTGCTAGAGGGCCAGACAGGGAGAATCAGCCCCAGCATTTT.

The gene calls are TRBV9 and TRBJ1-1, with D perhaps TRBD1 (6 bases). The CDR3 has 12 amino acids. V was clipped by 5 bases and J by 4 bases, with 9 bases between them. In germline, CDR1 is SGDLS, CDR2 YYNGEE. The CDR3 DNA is TGTGCCAGCAGTAAGGGGGGCACTGAAGCTTTCTTT. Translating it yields CASSKGGTEAFF. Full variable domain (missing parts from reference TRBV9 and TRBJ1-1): DSGVTQTPKHLITATGQRVTLRCSPRSGDLSVYWYQQSLDQGLQFLIQYYNGEERAKGNILERFSAQQFPDLHSELNLSSLELGDSALYFCASSKGGTEAFFGQGTRLTVV.

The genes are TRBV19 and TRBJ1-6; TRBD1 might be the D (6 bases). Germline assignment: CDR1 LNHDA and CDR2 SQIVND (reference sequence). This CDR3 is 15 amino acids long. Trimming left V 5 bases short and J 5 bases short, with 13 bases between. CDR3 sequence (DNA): TGTGCCAGTAGTCCCGGGACATCGGATAATTCACCCCTCCACTTT. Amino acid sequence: CASSPGTSDNSPLHF.

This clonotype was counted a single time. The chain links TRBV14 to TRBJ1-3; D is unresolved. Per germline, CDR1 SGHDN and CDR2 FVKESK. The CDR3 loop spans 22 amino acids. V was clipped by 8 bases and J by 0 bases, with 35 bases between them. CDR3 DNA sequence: TGTGCCAGCTCACCCCCCCTAGGAGGTCCCGGACCCTTTACAGACTCTGGAAACACCATATATTTT. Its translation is CASSPPLGGPGPFTDSGNTIYF.

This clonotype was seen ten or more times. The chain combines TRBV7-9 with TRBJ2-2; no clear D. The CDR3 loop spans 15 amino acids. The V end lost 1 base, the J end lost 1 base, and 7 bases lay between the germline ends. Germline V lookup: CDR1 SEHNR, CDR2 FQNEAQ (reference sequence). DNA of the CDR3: TGTGCCAGCAGCTTAGAACTCTTGAACACCGGGGAGCTGTTTTTT. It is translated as CASSLELLNTGELFF.

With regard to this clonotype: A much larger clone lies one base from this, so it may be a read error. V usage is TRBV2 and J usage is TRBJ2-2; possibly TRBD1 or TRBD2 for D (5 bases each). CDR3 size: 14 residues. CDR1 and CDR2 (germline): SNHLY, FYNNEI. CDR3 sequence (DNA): TGTGCCAGCAGTGATGGGCAGGACACCGGGGAGCTGCTTTTT. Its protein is CASSDGQDTGELLF.

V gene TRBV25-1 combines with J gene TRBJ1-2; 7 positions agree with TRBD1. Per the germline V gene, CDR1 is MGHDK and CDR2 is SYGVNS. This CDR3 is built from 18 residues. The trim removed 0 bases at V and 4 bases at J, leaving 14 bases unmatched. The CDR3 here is CASSEYTLNRGSGYGYTF. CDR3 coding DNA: TGTGCCAGCAGTGAATATACCCTCAACAGGGGATCTGGCTATGGCTACACCTTC.

CDR3 coding DNA: TGTGCCAGCAGTTCCTCCGGGACAGGGTCCGAGCAGTACTTC. Translating gives CASSSSGTGSEQYF. The genes are TRBV28 and TRBJ2-7, with TRBD1 matching 9 bases. Per the germline V gene, CDR1 is MDHEN and CDR2 is SYDVKM. The ends lost 4 bases at V and 6 bases at J; junction bases unmatched: 7. The CDR3 runs to 14 residues.

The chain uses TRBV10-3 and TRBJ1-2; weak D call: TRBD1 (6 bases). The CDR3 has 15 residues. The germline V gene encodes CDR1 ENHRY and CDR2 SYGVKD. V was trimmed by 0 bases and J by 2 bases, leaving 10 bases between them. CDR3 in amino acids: CAISESQGFNYGYTF. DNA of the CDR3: TGTGCCATCAGTGAGTCACAGGGTTTCAACTATGGCTACACCTTC.

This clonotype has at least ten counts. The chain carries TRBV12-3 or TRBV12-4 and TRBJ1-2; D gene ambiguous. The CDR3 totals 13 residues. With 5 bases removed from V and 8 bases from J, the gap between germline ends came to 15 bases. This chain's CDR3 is CASSLVSSDGYTF. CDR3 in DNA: TGTGCCAGCAGTCTGGTTAGTTCGGACGGCTACACCTTC.

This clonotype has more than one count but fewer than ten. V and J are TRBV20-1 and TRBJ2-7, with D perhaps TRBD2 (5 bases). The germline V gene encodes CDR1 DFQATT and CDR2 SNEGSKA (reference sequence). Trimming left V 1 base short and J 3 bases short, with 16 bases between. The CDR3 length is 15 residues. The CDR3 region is CSARVERRPFYEQYF. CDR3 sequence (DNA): TGCAGTGCTAGAGTCGAGCGGAGGCCTTTCTACGAGCAGTACTTC.

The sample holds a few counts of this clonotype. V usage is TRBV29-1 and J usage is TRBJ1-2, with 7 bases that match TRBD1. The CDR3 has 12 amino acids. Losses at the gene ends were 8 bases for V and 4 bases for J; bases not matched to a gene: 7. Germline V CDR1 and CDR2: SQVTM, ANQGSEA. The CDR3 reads CSTSDRSYGYTF. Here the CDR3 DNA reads TGCAGCACCTCGGACAGGTCCTATGGCTACACCTTC.

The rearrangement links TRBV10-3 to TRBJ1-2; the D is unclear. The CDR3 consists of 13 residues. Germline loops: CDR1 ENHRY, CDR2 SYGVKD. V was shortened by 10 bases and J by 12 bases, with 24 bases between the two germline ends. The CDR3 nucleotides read TGTGCCACCGGCCAACAGTCTAACTCTGGAAACACCTTC. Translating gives CATGQQSNSGNTF.

CDR3 bases: TGTGCCAGCAGCAAGGACAGGGGGCGCTTGGAGACCCAGTACTTC. Translation gives CASSKDRGRLETQYF. The V call is TRBV7-2, the J call TRBJ2-5, with 11 bases identical to TRBD1. In germline, CDR1 is SGHTA, CDR2 FQGNSA. The CDR3 loop spans 15 amino acids. V lost 5 bases, J lost 5 bases, and 7 bases stayed unmatched.

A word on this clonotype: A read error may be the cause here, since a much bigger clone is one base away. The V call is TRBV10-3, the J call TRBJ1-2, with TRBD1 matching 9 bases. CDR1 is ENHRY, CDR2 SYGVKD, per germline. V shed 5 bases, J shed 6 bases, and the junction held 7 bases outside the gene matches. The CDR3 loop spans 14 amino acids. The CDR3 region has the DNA TGTGCCATCAGTAACAGGGGGCGATTTGATGGCTACACCTTC. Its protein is CAISNRGRFDGYTF.

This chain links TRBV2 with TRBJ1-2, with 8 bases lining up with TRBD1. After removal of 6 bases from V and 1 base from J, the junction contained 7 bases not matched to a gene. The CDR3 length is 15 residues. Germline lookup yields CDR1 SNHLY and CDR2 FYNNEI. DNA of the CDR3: TGTGCCAGCAGATACGGACAGGGAAATAACTATGGCTACACCTTC. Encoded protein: CASRYGQGNNYGYTF.

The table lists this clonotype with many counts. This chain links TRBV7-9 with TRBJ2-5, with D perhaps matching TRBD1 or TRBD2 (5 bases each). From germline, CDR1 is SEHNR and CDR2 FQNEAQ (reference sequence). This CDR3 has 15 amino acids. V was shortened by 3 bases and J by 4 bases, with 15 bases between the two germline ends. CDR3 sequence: CASSLGREYAETQYF. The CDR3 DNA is TGTGCCAGCAGCTTGGGCAGGGAGTACGCAGAGACCCAGTACTTC.

In nucleotides, the CDR3 is TGTGCCAGCAGCAGCCCCACGGACAATGAGCAGTACTTC. This codes for CASSSPTDNEQYF. The chain recombines TRBV13 with TRBJ2-7; D perhaps matches TRBD1 (5 bases). The CDR3 sequence is 13 residues long. Germline assignment: CDR1 PRHDT and CDR2 FYEKMQ (reference sequence). Trimming cost V 5 bases and J 7 bases, with 15 bases left between them.